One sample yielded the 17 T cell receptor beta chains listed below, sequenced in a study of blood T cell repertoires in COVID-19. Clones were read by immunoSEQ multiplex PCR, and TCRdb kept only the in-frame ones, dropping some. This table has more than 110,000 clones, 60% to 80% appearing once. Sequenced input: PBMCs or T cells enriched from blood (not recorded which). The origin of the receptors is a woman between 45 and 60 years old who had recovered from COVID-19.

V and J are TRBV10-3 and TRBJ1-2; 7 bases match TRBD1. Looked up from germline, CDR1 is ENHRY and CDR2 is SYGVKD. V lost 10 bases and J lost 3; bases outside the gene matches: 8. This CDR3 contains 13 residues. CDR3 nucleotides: TGTGCCACGGTGGACAGGCTAGACTATGGCTACACCTTC. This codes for CATVDRLDYGYTF.

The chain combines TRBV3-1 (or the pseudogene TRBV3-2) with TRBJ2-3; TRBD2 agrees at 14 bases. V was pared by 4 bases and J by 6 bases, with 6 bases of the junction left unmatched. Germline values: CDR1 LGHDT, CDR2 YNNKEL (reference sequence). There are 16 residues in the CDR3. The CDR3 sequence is CASSPGTSGGWDTQYF. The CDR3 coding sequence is TGTGCCAGCAGCCCCGGGACTAGCGGGGGATGGGATACGCAGTATTTT.

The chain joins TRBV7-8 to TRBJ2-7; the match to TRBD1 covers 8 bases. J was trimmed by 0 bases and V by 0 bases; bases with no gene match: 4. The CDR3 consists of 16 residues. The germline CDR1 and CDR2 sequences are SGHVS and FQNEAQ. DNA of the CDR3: TGTGCCAGCAGCTTAGCGGGACAGGCGAGCTCCTACGAGCAGTACTTC. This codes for CASSLAGQASSYEQYF.

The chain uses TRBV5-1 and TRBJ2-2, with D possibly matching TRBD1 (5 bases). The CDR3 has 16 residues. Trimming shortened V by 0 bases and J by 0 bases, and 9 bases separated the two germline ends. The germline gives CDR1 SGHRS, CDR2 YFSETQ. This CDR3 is CASSLVTGSNTGELFF. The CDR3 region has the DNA TGCGCCAGCAGCTTGGTTACAGGATCGAACACCGGGGAGCTGTTTTTT.

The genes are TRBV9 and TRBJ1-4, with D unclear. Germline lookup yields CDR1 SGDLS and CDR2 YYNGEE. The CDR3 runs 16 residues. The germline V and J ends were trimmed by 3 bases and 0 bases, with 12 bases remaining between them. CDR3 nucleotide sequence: TGTGCCAGCAGCGGGGCAGTAATGACAACTAATGAAAAACTGTTTTTT. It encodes CASSGAVMTTNEKLFF.

CDR3 loop: CASSIARGGRQGGTDTQYF. In nucleotides, the CDR3 is TGTGCCAGCAGCATTGCCCGGGGGGGGCGACAAGGAGGGACAGATACGCAGTATTTT. The chain combines TRBV21-1 with TRBJ2-3; the table's D call, TRBD2, has no DNA check behind it. TRBV21-1 is noted as a pseudogene. This CDR3 has 19 amino acids.

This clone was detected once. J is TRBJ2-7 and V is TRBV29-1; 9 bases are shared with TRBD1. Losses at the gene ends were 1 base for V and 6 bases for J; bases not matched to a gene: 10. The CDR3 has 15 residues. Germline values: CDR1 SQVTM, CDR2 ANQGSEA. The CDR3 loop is CSVEGAGQGRGEQYF. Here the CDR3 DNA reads TGCAGCGTTGAAGGAGCGGGACAGGGACGGGGCGAGCAGTACTTC.

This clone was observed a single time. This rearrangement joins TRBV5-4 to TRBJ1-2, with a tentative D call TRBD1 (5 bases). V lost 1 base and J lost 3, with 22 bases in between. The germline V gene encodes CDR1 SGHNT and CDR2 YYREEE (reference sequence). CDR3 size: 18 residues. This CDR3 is CASSLYGGRKALDYGYTF. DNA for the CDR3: TGTGCCAGCAGCTTGTACGGGGGAAGAAAAGCTCTGGACTATGGCTACACCTTC. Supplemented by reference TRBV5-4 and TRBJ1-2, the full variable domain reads ETGVTQSPTHLIKTRGQQVTLRCSSQSGHNTVSWYQQALGQGPQFIFQYYREEENGRGNFPPRFSGLQFPNYSSELNVNALELDDSALYLCASSLYGGRKALDYGYTFGSGTRLTVV.

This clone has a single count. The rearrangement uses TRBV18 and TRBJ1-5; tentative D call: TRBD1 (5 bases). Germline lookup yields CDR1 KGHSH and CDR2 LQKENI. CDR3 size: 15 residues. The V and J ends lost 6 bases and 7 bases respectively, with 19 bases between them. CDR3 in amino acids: CASSPDATGGQPQHF. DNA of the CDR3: TGTGCCAGCTCCCCTGACGCGACGGGGGGACAGCCCCAGCATTTT.

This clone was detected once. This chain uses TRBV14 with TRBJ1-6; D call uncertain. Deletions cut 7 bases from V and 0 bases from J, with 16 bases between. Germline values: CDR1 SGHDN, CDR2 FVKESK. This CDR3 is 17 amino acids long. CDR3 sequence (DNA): TGTGCCAGCAATCGCCTGGCTTCAAGCTCCTATAATTCACCCCTCCACTTT. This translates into CASNRLASSSYNSPLHF.

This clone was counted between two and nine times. The CDR3: CSARQGARDPIPYEQYF. CDR3 DNA sequence: TGCAGCGCCCGACAGGGGGCGAGGGACCCGATCCCGTACGAGCAGTACTTC. The chain is built from TRBV29-1 and TRBJ2-7; TRBD1 agrees at 10 bases. CDR1 SQVTM and CDR2 ANQGSEA come from the germline V gene. The J segment lost 4 bases and the V segment lost 7 bases, leaving 19 bases of the junction unmatched. This CDR3 has 17 amino acids.

CDR3 sequence reads: CSVESRGKLSNYGYTF. The CDR3 nucleotides read TGCAGCGTCGAATCGCGGGGAAAACTATCTAACTATGGCTACACCTTC. This rearrangement joins TRBV29-1 to TRBJ1-2; D ambiguous. V was clipped by 6 bases and J by 0 bases, with 20 bases between them. The CDR3 runs to 16 residues. The germline gives CDR1 SQVTM, CDR2 ANQGSEA.

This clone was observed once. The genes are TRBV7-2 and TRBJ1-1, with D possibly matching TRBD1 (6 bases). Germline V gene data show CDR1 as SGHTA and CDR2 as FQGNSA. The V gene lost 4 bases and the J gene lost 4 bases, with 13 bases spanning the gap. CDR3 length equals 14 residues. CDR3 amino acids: CASSSAVGGTEAFF. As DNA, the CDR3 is TGTGCCAGCAGCTCAGCGGTAGGGGGCACTGAAGCTTTCTTT.

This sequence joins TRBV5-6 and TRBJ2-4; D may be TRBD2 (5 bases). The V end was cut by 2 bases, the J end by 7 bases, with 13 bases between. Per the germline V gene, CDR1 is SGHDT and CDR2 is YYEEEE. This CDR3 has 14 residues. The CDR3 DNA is TGTGCCAGCAGCTTCCTAGCCCGGACGAACATTCAGTACTTC. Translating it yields CASSFLARTNIQYF.

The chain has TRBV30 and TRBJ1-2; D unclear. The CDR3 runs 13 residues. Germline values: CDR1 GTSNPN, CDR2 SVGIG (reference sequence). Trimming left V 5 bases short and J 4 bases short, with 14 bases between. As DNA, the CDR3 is TGTGCCTGGGCGGGTTCCGGAGGCTATGGCTACACCTTC. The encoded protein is CAWAGSGGYGYTF.

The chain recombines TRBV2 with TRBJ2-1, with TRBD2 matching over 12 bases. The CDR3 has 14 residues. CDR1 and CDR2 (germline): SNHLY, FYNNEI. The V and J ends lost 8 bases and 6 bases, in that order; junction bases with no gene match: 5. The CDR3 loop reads CASRRLAGVNEQFF. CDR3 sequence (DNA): TGTGCCAGCCGCCGACTAGCGGGAGTCAATGAGCAGTTCTTC.

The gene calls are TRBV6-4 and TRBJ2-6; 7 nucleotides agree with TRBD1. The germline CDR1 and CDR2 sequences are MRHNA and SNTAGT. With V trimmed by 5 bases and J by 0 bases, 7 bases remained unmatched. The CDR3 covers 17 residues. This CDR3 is CASSYRDSNSGANVLTF. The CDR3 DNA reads TGTGCCAGCAGTTACCGGGACAGCAACTCTGGGGCCAACGTCCTGACTTTC.